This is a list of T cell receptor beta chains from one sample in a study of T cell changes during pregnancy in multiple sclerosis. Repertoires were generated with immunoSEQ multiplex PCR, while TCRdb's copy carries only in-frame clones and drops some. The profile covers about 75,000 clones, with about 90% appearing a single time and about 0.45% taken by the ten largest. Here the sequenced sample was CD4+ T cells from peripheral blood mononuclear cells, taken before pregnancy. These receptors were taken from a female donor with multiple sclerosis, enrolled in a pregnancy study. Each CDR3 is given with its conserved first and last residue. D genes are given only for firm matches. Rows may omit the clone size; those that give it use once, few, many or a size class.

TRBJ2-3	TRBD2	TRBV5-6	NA	CASSAEVAGGGTDTQYF	TGTGCCAGCAGTGCCGAGGTAGCGGGAGGTGGCACAGATACGCAGTATTTT
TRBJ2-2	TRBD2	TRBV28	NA	CASSQFDLAGGPGELFF	TGTGCCAGCAGCCAATTCGATCTAGCGGGAGGGCCCGGGGAGCTGTTTTTT
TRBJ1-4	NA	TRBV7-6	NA	CASSLDRAATNEKLFF	TGTGCCAGCAGCTTAGACAGGGCCGCAACTAATGAAAAACTGTTTTTT
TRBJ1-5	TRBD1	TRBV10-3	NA	CAISATGVNQPQHF	TGTGCCATCAGTGCGACAGGGGTCAATCAGCCCCAGCATTTT
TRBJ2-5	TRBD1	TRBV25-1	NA	CASSGGLTGFGETQYF	TGTGCCAGCAGTGGGGGATTGACAGGGTTCGGAGAGACCCAGTACTTC
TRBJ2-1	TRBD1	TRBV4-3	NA	CASTQRGDRRNEQFF	TGCGCCAGCACCCAGCGAGGGGACAGAAGGAATGAGCAGTTCTTC
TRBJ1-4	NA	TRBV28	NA	CASGSEDLTGNNEKLFF	TGTGCCAGCGGGTCGGAGGACTTAACAGGGAACAATGAAAAACTGTTTTTT
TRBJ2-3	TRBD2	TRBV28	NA	CASSFRGRDTQYF	TGTGCCAGCAGTTTCCGCGGGAGAGATACGCAGTATTTT
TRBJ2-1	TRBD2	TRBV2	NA	CASSETSILATHEQFF	TGTGCCAGCAGTGAAACATCCATACTAGCGACGCATGAGCAGTTCTTC
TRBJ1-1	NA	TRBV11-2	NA	CASSFRPVRTKSTEAFF	TGTGCCAGCAGCTTTAGGCCGGTGAGGACTAAGAGCACTGAAGCTTTCTTT
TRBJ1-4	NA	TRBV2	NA	CASRETATVEKLFF	TGTGCCAGCAGAGAGACAGCCACGGTTGAAAAACTGTTTTTT
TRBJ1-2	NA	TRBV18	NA	CATTTGNSDGYTF	TGTGCCACTACGACAGGTAATTCGGATGGCTACACCTTC
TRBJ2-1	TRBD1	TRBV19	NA	CASSIWGTDNEQFF	TGTGCCAGTAGTATATGGGGGACAGACAATGAGCAGTTCTTC
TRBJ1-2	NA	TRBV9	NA	CASSVDVGQRYGYTF	TGTGCCAGCAGCGTAGACGTCGGACAGAGATATGGCTACACCTTC
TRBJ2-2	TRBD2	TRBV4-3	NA	CASSQDSSGGAGELFF	TGCGCCAGCAGCCAAGATTCTAGCGGGGGGGCCGGGGAGCTGTTTTTT
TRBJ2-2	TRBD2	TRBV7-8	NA	CASSRRASGNTGELFF	TGTGCCAGCAGCCGCCGCGCTAGCGGTAACACCGGGGAGCTGTTTTTT
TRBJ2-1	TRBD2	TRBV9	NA	CASSVELADRNEQFF	TGTGCCAGCAGCGTAGAACTAGCGGACCGCAATGAGCAGTTCTTC
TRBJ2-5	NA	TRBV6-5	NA	CASSPIDRIETQYF	TGTGCCAGCAGCCCAATAGACAGAATAGAGACCCAGTACTTC
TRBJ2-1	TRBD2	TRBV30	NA	CAWSVQWREGPEQFF	TGTGCCTGGAGTGTACAATGGCGGGAGGGCCCTGAGCAGTTCTTC
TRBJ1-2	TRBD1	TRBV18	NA	CASSDRGLDYGYTF	TGTGCCAGCTCGGACAGGGGGCTCGACTATGGCTACACCTTC
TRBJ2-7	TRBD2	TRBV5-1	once	CASSPGGSGSYEQYF	TGCGCCAGCAGCCCGGGAGGTAGCGGGTCCTACGAGCAGTACTTC
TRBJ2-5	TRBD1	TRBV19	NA	CASSKDRGRETQYF	TGTGCCAGTAGTAAGGACAGGGGGCGAGAGACCCAGTACTTC
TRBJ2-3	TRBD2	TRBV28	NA	CASSLFVASGPSTDTQYF	TGTGCCAGCAGTTTATTTGTGGCTAGCGGCCCAAGCACAGATACGCAGTATTTT
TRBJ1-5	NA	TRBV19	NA	CASSSGSFSNQPQHF	TGTGCCAGTAGTTCCGGGTCTTTTAGCAATCAGCCCCAGCATTTT
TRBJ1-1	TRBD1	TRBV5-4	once	CASSSGTGLAFF	TGTGCCAGCAGTTCCGGGACAGGGTTAGCTTTCTTT